What follows are 24 T cell receptor beta chains derived from one specimen sequenced in a study of cytomegalovirus exposure and HLA in healthy donors. The PCR made use of 60 Vbeta and 13 Jbeta primers. Sequencing was performed with immunoSEQ multiplex PCR; in TCRdb, only in-frame clones are kept and a portion is missing. The sample holds 95,000 or so clones, approximately 80% seen once. Sequences were obtained from PBMCs. The receptors originated from a woman in her sixties or seventies in good health and CMV-seropositive.

This rearrangement joins TRBV7-2 to TRBJ2-7; D is perhaps TRBD1 (6 bases). CDR1 and CDR2 from the germline V gene are SGHTA and FQGNSA. The CDR3 is 15 residues long. Trimming cost V 2 bases and J 0 bases, with 11 bases left between them. The CDR3 region is CASSLIGQSSYEQYF. In nucleotides, the CDR3 is TGTGCCAGCAGCTTAATAGGACAGAGCTCCTACGAGCAGTACTTC.

V is TRBV19 and J is TRBJ2-5; the match to TRBD1 covers 8 bases. The germline gives CDR1 LNHDA, CDR2 SQIVND (reference sequence). The CDR3 spans 12 residues. Germline trimming cut 6 bases from V and 7 bases from J; bases unmatched to any gene: 4. CDR3 region: CASSGQGLTQYF. CDR3 bases: TGTGCCAGTAGCGGACAGGGTCTGACCCAGTACTTC.

This clone was found a few times. This chain joins TRBV29-1 and TRBJ2-2, with a tentative D call TRBD1 (6 bases). Germline V gene sequence: CDR1 SQVTM, CDR2 ANQGSEA. The germline V and J ends were trimmed by 6 bases and 2 bases, with 13 bases remaining between them. The CDR3 has 14 amino acids. The CDR3 sequence is CSVQGISNTGELFF. CDR3 coding DNA: TGCAGCGTACAGGGAATCTCTAACACCGGGGAGCTGTTTTTT.

This rearrangement joins TRBV2 to TRBJ1-4; TRBD1 is a possible D gene (6 bases). Germline values: CDR1 SNHLY, CDR2 FYNNEI. The CDR3 is 15 residues long. V was clipped by 3 bases and J by 2 bases, with 10 bases between them. CDR3 loop: CASSDGGATNEKLFF. The CDR3 DNA follows: TGTGCCAGCAGTGATGGGGGGGCCACTAATGAAAAACTGTTTTTT.

This chain links TRBV19 with TRBJ1-2; TRBD1 is a possible D gene (5 bases). V was shortened by 3 bases and J by 0 bases, with 11 bases between the two germline ends. The CDR3 spans 15 residues. Germline CDR1 reads LNHDA; CDR2 reads SQIVND (reference sequence). CDR3 region: CASSISTGANYGYTF. CDR3 sequence (DNA): TGTGCCAGTAGTATTTCGACGGGGGCTAACTATGGCTACACCTTC.

In its sample, this clone was seen once. The chain links TRBV20-1 to TRBJ2-7; possibly TRBD2 for D (7 bases). Trimming took 3 bases from V and 8 from J, leaving 11 bases between them. This CDR3 is built from 11 residues. Germline V lookup: CDR1 DFQATT, CDR2 SNEGSKA (reference sequence). The CDR3 nucleotides are TGCAGTGCTAGCCGGGGGGCGCAGCAGTACTTC. Its protein product is CSASRGAQQYF.

This clone appeared a few times. The J gene is TRBJ2-7, the V gene TRBV4-3; a weak D match, TRBD1 (5 bases). Germline assignment: CDR1 LGHNA and CDR2 YSLEER. This CDR3 spans 16 amino acids. V gave up 4 bases and J gave up 0 bases, with 16 bases separating them. CDR3 bases: TGCGCCAGCAGCCCGGAAGGTACAGGCAGCTCCTACGAGCAGTACTTC. Encoded protein: CASSPEGTGSSYEQYF.

The chain uses TRBV19 and TRBJ2-3, with 7 bases matching TRBD2. Unmatched junction bases numbered 9, after V lost 6 bases and J lost 3 bases. This CDR3 is 15 amino acids long. The germline gives CDR1 LNHDA, CDR2 SQIVND (reference sequence). CDR3 sequence (DNA): TGTGCCAGTAGCCGCGGGAGTTCGCCAACAGATACGCAGTATTTT. This codes for CASSRGSSPTDTQYF.

This rearrangement joins TRBV25-1 to TRBJ1-2; D may be TRBD1 (6 bases). V shed 2 bases and J shed 2 bases, with 18 bases lying between them. Germline loops: CDR1 MGHDK, CDR2 SYGVNS. This CDR3 has 17 amino acids. CDR3 bases: TGTGCCAGCAGTGAACGGGGGGGTTCAGGGGCCAACTATGGCTACACCTTC. Translated, it gives CASSERGGSGANYGYTF.

The CDR3 loop is CASAQGGLGAGEQYF. In DNA, the CDR3 is TGTGCCAGCGCACAAGGGGGACTAGGCGCTGGCGAGCAGTACTTC. The chain has TRBV7-3 and TRBJ2-7, with 8 bases lining up with TRBD2. Germline V gene lookup returns CDR1 SGHTA and CDR2 FQGTGA. J was trimmed by 6 bases and V by 8 bases; bases with no gene match: 15. The CDR3 consists of 15 residues.

This clone was seen a single time. The chain couples TRBV5-6 to TRBJ2-2, with TRBD1 matching 8 bases. The CDR3 is 15 amino acids. CDR1 SGHDT and CDR2 YYEEEE come from the germline V gene. The junction had 7 bases not matched to a gene; V was cut back by 4 bases and J by 5 bases. The CDR3 DNA is TGTGCCAGCAGCACTTGGACAGGGCCGACCGGGGAGCTGTTTTTT. Translated: CASSTWTGPTGELFF.

The chain combines TRBV14 with TRBJ2-3; 8 bases are shared with TRBD1. Germline V gives CDR1 SGHDN, CDR2 FVKESK. The ends lost 4 bases at V and 3 bases at J; junction bases unmatched: 6. The CDR3 length is 15 residues. The CDR3: CASSRDRGGTDTQYF. CDR3 coding DNA: TGTGCCAGCAGCCGAGACAGGGGCGGGACAGATACGCAGTATTTT. The whole variable domain, filled in from reference TRBV14 and TRBJ2-3, reads EAGVTQFPSHSVIEKGQTVTLRCDPISGHDNLYWYRRVMGKEIKFLLHFVKESKQDESGMPNNRFLAERTGGTYSTLKVQPAELEDSGVYFCASSRDRGGTDTQYFGPGTRLTVL.

The gene calls are TRBV30 and TRBJ1-1, with TRBD1 as a possible D gene (5 bases). CDR1 is GTSNPN, CDR2 SVGIG, per germline (reference sequence). V was cut by 3 bases and J by 3 bases, with 17 bases left in between. This CDR3 is 15 amino acids long. As DNA, the CDR3 is TGTGCCTGGAGAAAAACCGGGGGTCGGGACACTGAAGCTTTCTTT. It specifies CAWRKTGGRDTEAFF.

This chain links TRBV5-4 with TRBJ2-7; 9 nucleotides match TRBD1. The CDR3 is made up of 15 amino acids. In germline, CDR1 is SGHNT, CDR2 YYREEE (reference sequence). V lost 5 bases and J lost 2; bases outside the gene matches: 8. This chain's CDR3 is CASSSPGQGTYEQYF. CDR3 nucleotide sequence: TGTGCCAGCAGTTCCCCGGGACAGGGTACCTACGAGCAGTACTTC.

This clone was picked up a small number of times. The chain carries TRBV5-1 and TRBJ1-2; D call uncertain. The CDR3 has 14 amino acids. Trimming removed 5 bases from V and 3 bases from J, with 14 bases in between. From germline, CDR1 is SGHRS and CDR2 YFSETQ. The CDR3 protein is CASSQTGSDYGYTF. CDR3 DNA: TGCGCCAGCAGTCAGACGGGGAGCGACTATGGCTACACCTTC.

The rearrangement uses TRBV30 and TRBJ1-3, with 8 nucleotides matching TRBD1. V lost 4 bases to trimming and J lost 5 bases; unmatched junction nucleotides: 4. In germline, CDR1 is GTSNPN, CDR2 SVGIG (reference sequence). The CDR3 covers 13 residues. CDR3 protein: CAWTGGPRNTIYF. In nucleotides, the CDR3 is TGTGCCTGGACAGGGGGCCCCAGAAACACCATATATTTT.

Only a few counts were recorded for this clone. The rearrangement uses TRBV7-9 and TRBJ2-6, with D possibly TRBD2 on 6 matching bases. Trimming pared 3 bases from V and 0 bases from J, leaving 15 bases between. The CDR3 is 18 amino acids. CDR1 and CDR2 (germline): SEHNR, FQNEAQ (reference sequence). The CDR3 nucleotides read TGTGCCAGCAGCTTCGTAGGGGCGGGGTACTCTGGGGCCAACGTCCTGACTTTC. Translated, it gives CASSFVGAGYSGANVLTF. Filled out from reference TRBV7-9 and TRBJ2-6, the complete variable domain reads DTGVSQNPRHKITKRGQNVTFRCDPISEHNRLYWYRQTLGQGPEFLTYFQNEAQLEKSRLLSDRFSAERPKGSFSTLEIQRTEQGDSAMYLCASSFVGAGYSGANVLTFGAGSRLTVL.

The rearrangement links TRBV6-5 to TRBJ2-7; D may be TRBD2 (7 bases). The CDR3 spans 15 residues. V was clipped by 4 bases and J by 1 base, with 14 bases between them. CDR1 and CDR2 from the germline V gene are MNHEY and SVGAGI. CDR3 amino acids: CASSSGGARSYEQYF. The DNA for the CDR3 is TGTGCCAGCAGTTCGGGGGGCGCAAGGTCCTACGAGCAGTACTTC.

Concerning this clone: Different DNA sequences within this sample yield the same CDR3. The CDR3 is CASSPGYNEQFF. The CDR3 coding sequence is TGTGCCAGCAGCCCAGGGTACAATGAGCAGTTCTTC. The genes are TRBV7-8 and TRBJ2-1, with D perhaps matching TRBD1 (5 bases). Germline loops: CDR1 SGHVS, CDR2 FQNEAQ. Trimming took 5 bases from V and 4 from J, leaving 6 bases between them. This CDR3 is built from 12 residues. The full variable domain, completed using reference TRBV7-8 and TRBJ2-1, is GAGVSQSPRYKVAKRGQDVALRCDPISGHVSLFWYQQALGQGPEFLTYFQNEAQLDKSGLPSDRFFAERPEGSVSTLKIQRTQQEDSAVYLCASSPGYNEQFFGPGTRLTVL.

The rearrangement links TRBV4-2 to TRBJ2-2, with 7 bases that match TRBD2. The germline V gene encodes CDR1 LGHNA and CDR2 YNFKEQ. V lost 4 bases and J lost 2; bases outside the gene matches: 7. The CDR3 is 16 residues long. This CDR3 is CASSRQRGKNTGELFF. CDR3 nucleotide sequence: TGTGCCAGCAGCCGACAGCGGGGAAAAAACACCGGGGAGCTGTTTTTT.

This rearrangement joins TRBV6-6 to TRBJ2-5, with TRBD2 identical over 10 bases. Germline CDR1 MNHNY, CDR2 SVGAGI (reference sequence). This CDR3 spans 13 amino acids. V lost 4 bases to trimming and J lost 11 bases; unmatched junction nucleotides: 7. CDR3 sequence: CASSSSGRGEQYF. In DNA form, the CDR3 reads TGTGCCAGCAGTTCAAGCGGGAGGGGGGAGCAGTACTTC.

This rearrangement joins TRBV7-8 to TRBJ2-1; a weak D match, TRBD1 (5 bases). Trimming removed 0 bases at V and 10 bases at J, with 16 bases between. Germline V gene sequence: CDR1 SGHVS, CDR2 FQNEAQ. The CDR3 runs 15 residues. The CDR3 DNA reads as TGTGCCAGCAGCTTAGCCTCAGGGAACAAGCTAGAGCAGTTCTTC. Residues: CASSLASGNKLEQFF.

V gene TRBV7-2 combines with J gene TRBJ1-3, with D possibly matching TRBD1 (6 bases). The CDR3 contains 13 residues. CDR1 SGHTA and CDR2 FQGNSA come from the germline V gene. The ends were cut back, 6 bases at V and 5 bases at J, with 11 bases in the middle. CDR3 amino acids: CASSAGERNTIYF. The CDR3 bases are TGTGCCAGCAGTGCAGGGGAGAGAAACACCATATATTTT.

The sample holds one count of this clone. For the CDR3, the DNA is TGTGCCAGCAGCTTAGCGGGACTAGCGGGAGGATCCCCCCAAGAGACCCAGTACTTC. Residues: CASSLAGLAGGSPQETQYF. The rearrangement links TRBV7-2 to TRBJ2-5; TRBD2 matches at 15 bases. CDR3 length: 19 amino acids. Germline CDR1 SGHTA, CDR2 FQGNSA. J was trimmed by 1 base and V by 0 bases; bases with no gene match: 6.